Each of the 10 T cell receptor beta chains below was sequenced from the same sample in a study of blood T cell repertoires in COVID-19. Data came from immunoSEQ multiplex PCR; TCRdb stores just in-frame clones and leaves some out. The sample includes under 350,000 clones, around nine tenths of them seen just once. The sample consisted of peripheral blood. These receptors were obtained from a man aged 70 or older with acute or convalescent COVID-19.

The V and J genes are TRBV7-3 and TRBJ2-1, with 7 bases that match TRBD2. Germline V gene lookup returns CDR1 SGHTA and CDR2 FQGTGA. With 1 base clipped from V and 6 bases from J, the junction kept 6 bases outside the gene matches. The CDR3 has 15 amino acids. In DNA, the CDR3 is TGTGCCAGCAGCTTAAACGGGGGGTCGCTCAATGAGCAGTTCTTC. Translated: CASSLNGGSLNEQFF.

This rearrangement joins TRBV4-1 to TRBJ1-5, with 7 bases matching TRBD1. The CDR3 spans 14 residues. V gave up 4 bases and J gave up 4 bases; unmatched junction bases: 4. Looked up from germline, CDR1 is MGHRA and CDR2 is YSYEKL. CDR3 protein: CASSPGQLNQPQHF. CDR3 DNA: TGCGCCAGCAGCCCGGGACAGTTAAATCAGCCCCAGCATTTT.

The gene calls are TRBV30 and TRBJ1-1; 10 bases align to TRBD1. CDR1 and CDR2 (germline): GTSNPN, SVGIG (reference sequence). The CDR3 consists of 14 residues. The ends lost 3 bases at V and 4 bases at J; junction bases unmatched: 5. CDR3 nucleotide sequence: TGTGCCTGGAGGGGACAGGGGAGAGTCACTGAAGCTTTCTTT. Translation gives CAWRGQGRVTEAFF.

The rearrangement joins TRBV5-1 to TRBJ2-1; TRBD2 agrees at 8 bases. V lost 1 base, J lost 7 bases, and 4 bases stayed unmatched. This CDR3 is built from 14 residues. Germline lookup yields CDR1 SGHRS and CDR2 YFSETQ. CDR3 residues: CASSLSGGPNEQFF. CDR3 DNA sequence: TGCGCCAGCAGCTTGTCGGGAGGGCCAAATGAGCAGTTCTTC.

This chain uses TRBV5-1 with TRBJ1-1; no definite D call. Germline CDR1 reads SGHRS; CDR2 reads YFSETQ. The CDR3 spans 14 residues. With 2 bases removed from V and 7 bases from J, the gap between germline ends came to 15 bases. In DNA form, the CDR3 reads TGCGCCAGCAGCTTTCAGGACCCCGAGGGTGAAGCTTTCTTT. Its translation: CASSFQDPEGEAFF. Based on the CDR3 plus reference TRBV5-1 and TRBJ1-1, the full variable domain is KAGVTQTPRYLIKTRGQQVTLSCSPISGHRSVSWYQQTPGQGLQFLFEYFSETQRNKGNFPGRFSGRQFSNSRSEMNVSTLELGDSALYLCASSFQDPEGEAFFGQGTRLTVV.

The genes are TRBV4-3 and TRBJ2-7; D is unclear. V lost 0 bases and J lost 0, with 6 bases in between. The CDR3 contains 14 residues. The V gene's germline CDR1 is LGHNA and CDR2 YSLEER. The CDR3: CASSQDSFSYEQYF. The CDR3 region has the DNA TGCGCCAGCAGCCAAGATAGTTTCTCCTACGAGCAGTACTTC.

This clone was observed a few times. V and J are TRBV13 and TRBJ1-1; 9 nucleotides align to TRBD1. Per the germline V gene, CDR1 is PRHDT and CDR2 is FYEKMQ (reference sequence). This CDR3 spans 16 amino acids. V shed 4 bases, J shed 0 bases, and the junction held 6 bases outside the gene matches. The CDR3: CASSSPTGGMNTEAFF. For the CDR3, the DNA is TGTGCCAGCAGCTCCCCGACAGGGGGGATGAACACTGAAGCTTTCTTT.

The chain recombines TRBV24-1 with TRBJ1-1, with 9 bases identical to TRBD1. V was clipped by 7 bases and J by 4 bases; unmatched bases: 3. The CDR3 covers 13 residues. Germline CDR1 reads KGHDR; CDR2 reads SFDVKD. In nucleotides, the CDR3 is TGTGCCACCAGGGAGACAGGGGGCACTGAAGCTTTCTTT. The encoded protein is CATRETGGTEAFF.

The chain links TRBV6-5 to TRBJ2-1; D perhaps matches TRBD1 (5 bases). The CDR3 spans 16 residues. The ends were cut back, 1 base at V and 10 bases at J, with 20 bases in the middle. CDR1 is MNHEY, CDR2 SVGAGI, per germline. CDR3 amino acids: CASSYLDAGFGHEQFF. CDR3 sequence (DNA): TGTGCCAGCAGTTACTTGGACGCCGGGTTTGGACACGAGCAGTTCTTC.

This rearrangement joins TRBV30 to TRBJ1-5, with D maybe TRBD1 (5 bases). Germline assignment: CDR1 GTSNPN and CDR2 SVGIG (reference sequence). Trimming left V 2 bases short and J 2 bases short, with 13 bases between. There are 15 residues in the CDR3. The chain's CDR3 is CAWSLPGRRNQPQHF. The CDR3 DNA sequence: TGTGCCTGGAGTCTCCCAGGGAGGCGCAATCAGCCCCAGCATTTT.